This entry is about one TCR beta chain. This CDR3 comprises 13 residues. The sample originates from a study of T cells expressing NK-cell markers. From the 5' RACE reads, TCRdb lists one entry per CDR3 protein and no DNA. This sample contains more than 400,000 distinct CDR3 sequences. The TCR comes from a woman aged 18 to 75 in good health. The rearrangement uses TRBV12-3 or TRBV12-4 and TRBJ1-1. The sample was blood T cells: a sorted CD56 or NKG2C T cell subset, CD4+ or CD8+ T cells, or bulk PBMC T cells (not recorded which). CDR3 loop: CASTPHNLPEAFF.